This T cell receptor (beta chain) appears in the sequencing data of a study of blood T cell repertoires in COVID-19. This clone was picked up a small number of times. Method: immunoSEQ multiplex PCR; TCRdb's copy keeps in-frame clones and lacks some. The sample has over 100,000 clones, approximately 80% seen once. CDR3 length: 16 amino acids. Germline CDR1 reads SGDLS; CDR2 reads YYNGEE. J gave up 7 bases and V 4 bases, and 13 bases lay outside the gene matches. The sequencing input was peripheral blood. This TCR was recovered from a woman of 80 years or more with active or convalescent COVID-19. The genes are TRBV9 and TRBJ2-2, with 7 bases identical to TRBD2. The CDR3 loop is CASSSRLAVSVGELFF. CDR3 nucleotides: TGTGCCAGCAGCTCCCGACTAGCTGTATCGGTCGGGGAGCTGTTTTTT.